Given below is one TCR beta chain in context. Its antigen is unknown. The total RNA that was extracted per sample amounted to at least 5 micrograms. The data stem from a study of blood T cells in healthy people across ages. General observations from the study: Unsorted PBMCs ruled out conclusive naive versus antigen-experienced comparison. Donors of long life had a larger count of naive CD4+ cells and greater diversity than aged donors.

Primers used in a second PCR of about 7 to 12 cycles were a sample-barcoded 5' primer and a J-beta primer mix. Each cDNA molecule received a tag from a template-switch adaptor that had 12 random nucleotides. TCRdb reanalysed the 5' RACE reads using MiXCR and keeps one entry per CDR3 protein. The sample has 1.5 million to 2 million distinct CDR3 sequences; 40% to 55% are singletons. The sequence came from a woman in her forties in good health. The sequencing sample was made of blood.

CDR3 loop: CASSFNTGTQYF. The CDR3 nucleotides are TGCGCCAGCAGCTTCAATACCGGTACGCAGTATTTT. The chain employs TRBV5-1 and TRBJ2-3; no clear D gene. Germline loops: CDR1 SGHRS, CDR2 YFSETQ. The CDR3 has 12 residues. Trimming took off 2 bases at V and 8 bases at J, with 9 bases between the two ends.